These 28 T cell receptor beta chains came from one sample sequenced in a study of OX40 agonist ivuxolimab in advanced cancers. Sequencing was performed with immunoSEQ multiplex PCR; in TCRdb, only in-frame clones are kept and a portion is missing. The sample lists about 62,000 clones; roughly 90% were seen once. Sequencing used CD4+ or CD8+ T cells sorted from blood, obtained in a trial of the OX40 agonist ivuxolimab. Receptors were obtained from an adult with an advanced solid tumor such as melanoma, head and neck, liver or kidney cancer.

This chain links TRBV4-1 with TRBJ2-7; D is perhaps TRBD1 or TRBD2 (5 bases each). Trimming pared 0 bases from V and 2 bases from J, leaving 14 bases between. The CDR3 loop spans 16 amino acids. Germline-derived CDR1 and CDR2 are MGHRA and YSYEKL. The DNA of the CDR3 is TGCGCCAGCAGCCAAGAAGGGACGCGAGCTACCTACGAGCAGTACTTC. Its protein is CASSQEGTRATYEQYF.

This clone appeared once. The rearrangement uses TRBV29-1 and TRBJ1-2, with 9 nucleotides matching TRBD1. Trimming took 7 bases from V and 4 from J; bases not matched to a gene: 10. The CDR3 contains 14 residues. CDR1 is SQVTM and CDR2 is ANQGSEA in the germline V gene. CDR3 DNA: TGCAGCGGCGTACAGGGGGCCGCCGGCTATGGCTACACCTTC. Translating gives CSGVQGAAGYGYTF.

V usage is TRBV6-1 and J usage is TRBJ1-1; possibly TRBD1 for D (5 bases). The V and J ends lost 6 bases and 5 bases respectively, with 16 bases between them. This CDR3 contains 14 residues. CDR1 is MNHNS and CDR2 is SASEGT in the germline V gene. CDR3 coding DNA: TGTGCCAGCAGGGGCACGGGCCGGGGGACTGAAGCTTTCTTT. Translated: CASRGTGRGTEAFF.

This clone showed up just once. V and J are TRBV28 and TRBJ2-4; D not resolved. The germline V and J ends were trimmed by 3 bases and 1 base, with 7 bases remaining between them. Germline loops: CDR1 MDHEN, CDR2 SYDVKM. The CDR3 is 14 amino acids. The CDR3 DNA reads as TGTGCCAGCAGTTTGAGTGGGGCCAAAAACATTCAGTACTTC. As protein: CASSLSGAKNIQYF.

The chain combines TRBV7-2 with TRBJ1-2; D is perhaps TRBD1 (5 bases). Germline V gene lookup returns CDR1 SGHTA and CDR2 FQGNSA. The CDR3 totals 18 residues. With 4 bases removed from V and 2 bases from J, the gap between germline ends came to 23 bases. CDR3 bases: TGTGCCAGCAGCTCCCGCGGGGCGACATCTCGGGGGAACTATGGCTACACCTTC. Amino acids: CASSSRGATSRGNYGYTF.

The chain is built from TRBV2 and TRBJ2-1; the match to TRBD1 covers 7 bases. The germline CDR1 and CDR2 sequences are SNHLY and FYNNEI. The V segment lost 4 bases and the J segment 6 bases; nucleotides outside the gene matches: 9. CDR3 length equals 15 residues. The CDR3 protein is CASSVGDSSPNEQFF. CDR3 in DNA: TGTGCCAGCAGTGTTGGGGACAGTAGCCCCAATGAGCAGTTCTTC.

The chain joins TRBV6-1 to TRBJ2-7, with TRBD1 matching 10 bases. The V and J ends lost 2 bases and 5 bases, in that order; junction bases with no gene match: 9. The CDR3 sequence is 16 residues long. Germline V gene data show CDR1 as MNHNS and CDR2 as SASEGT. This CDR3 is CASSEPEGQGMNEQYF. CDR3 DNA sequence: TGTGCCAGCAGTGAACCCGAGGGACAGGGGATGAACGAGCAGTACTTC.

Here the CDR3 DNA reads TGTGCCAGCAGTGGCTTAGTAGATACGCAGTATTTT. This translates into CASSGLVDTQYF. This chain uses TRBV6-1 with TRBJ2-3; D remains unclear. Germline CDR1 MNHNS, CDR2 SASEGT. The V and J ends lost 4 bases and 5 bases respectively, with 7 bases between them. CDR3 length: 12 amino acids.

V is TRBV5-4 and J is TRBJ1-1; D is perhaps TRBD1 (5 bases). The CDR3 spans 13 residues. Germline CDR1 reads SGHNT; CDR2 reads YYREEE (reference sequence). Between the trimmed V and J ends, which lost 4 bases and 1 base, there was a span of 8 bases. This CDR3 reads CASSPGPNTEAFF. For the CDR3, the DNA is TGTGCCAGCAGCCCGGGACCGAACACTGAAGCTTTCTTT.

This clone showed up just once. As DNA, the CDR3 is TGTGCCAGTAGTGAAGTCAGAAACTATGGCTACACCTTC. Its translation is CASSEVRNYGYTF. The chain carries TRBV19 and TRBJ1-2; D gene uncertain. From germline, CDR1 is LNHDA and CDR2 SQIVND (reference sequence). CDR3 length: 13 amino acids. V shed 5 bases and J shed 2 bases, with 9 bases lying between them.

The chain joins TRBV6-1 to TRBJ1-1, with D perhaps TRBD1 (5 bases). V gave up 4 bases and J gave up 3 bases, with 15 bases separating them. The CDR3 is 15 residues long. The germline V gene has CDR1 MNHNS and CDR2 SASEGT. The CDR3 region has the DNA TGTGCCAGCAGTGGGCAGGGAACAGAGGACACTGAAGCTTTCTTT. It encodes CASSGQGTEDTEAFF.

The J gene is TRBJ2-2, the V gene TRBV18; D is undetermined. The germline gives CDR1 KGHSH, CDR2 LQKENI. This CDR3 is built from 13 residues. Trimming pared 3 bases from V and 0 bases from J, leaving 2 bases between. This chain's CDR3 is CASSPPNTGELFF. The DNA for the CDR3 is TGTGCCAGCTCACCTCCGAACACCGGGGAGCTGTTTTTT.

The chain couples TRBV5-4 to TRBJ1-2; D gene uncertain. CDR1 and CDR2 (germline): SGHNT, YYREEE (reference sequence). The V and J ends lost 3 bases and 8 bases respectively, with 8 bases between them. This CDR3 comprises 11 residues. CDR3 in DNA: TGTGCCAGCAGCTGGGAGGAGGGCTACACCTTC. Translating it yields CASSWEEGYTF.

The chain couples TRBV28 to TRBJ1-1, with D possibly matching TRBD1 (5 bases). V lost 6 bases, J lost 6 bases, and 17 bases lay in between. This CDR3 is 14 amino acids long. Germline-derived CDR1 and CDR2 are MDHEN and SYDVKM. Here the CDR3 DNA reads TGTGCCAGCAGGGCAGGGCAGTCATTTGCTGAAGCTTTCTTT. Protein: CASRAGQSFAEAFF.

The J gene is TRBJ1-5, the V gene TRBV2; possibly TRBD1 for D (6 bases). Per the germline V gene, CDR1 is SNHLY and CDR2 is FYNNEI. This CDR3 region has 15 residues. With 8 bases removed from V and 10 bases from J, the gap between germline ends came to 24 bases. CDR3 coding DNA: TGTGCCAGCGCACTGGGGGGCAACGTTCACCCTCCCCAGCATTTT. Translating it yields CASALGGNVHPPQHF.

The V call is TRBV5-4, the J call TRBJ2-7; D possibly corresponds to TRBD1 (5 bases). CDR1 and CDR2 from the germline V gene are SGHNT and YYREEE (reference sequence). Trimming shortened V by 4 bases and J by 2 bases, and 16 bases separated the two germline ends. This CDR3 contains 15 residues. CDR3 residues: CASSTEGQITYEQYF. The CDR3, as DNA: TGTGCCAGCAGCACAGAAGGACAAATTACCTACGAGCAGTACTTC.

This clone ranks as medium-sized (0.01 to 0.1%). The V call is TRBV5-5, the J call TRBJ1-5; no reliable D call. This CDR3 is built from 14 residues. Germline V gives CDR1 SGHKS, CDR2 YYEKEE (reference sequence). The V end lost 1 base, the J end lost 1 base, and 6 bases lay between the germline ends. In nucleotides, the CDR3 is TGTGCCAGCAGCTTGTACTCGAGCAATCAGCCCCAGCATTTT. Translation: CASSLYSSNQPQHF.

V usage is TRBV5-6 and J usage is TRBJ2-5; 10 bases align to TRBD2. With 4 bases clipped from V and 5 bases from J, the junction kept 5 bases outside the gene matches. The CDR3 has 14 residues. The V gene's germline CDR1 is SGHDT and CDR2 YYEEEE. CDR3 amino acids: CASSQLAGLETQYF. The CDR3 DNA reads TGTGCCAGCAGCCAACTAGCGGGGTTGGAGACCCAGTACTTC.

This chain connects TRBV6-5 to TRBJ1-6; 7 nucleotides line up with TRBD1. Germline V CDR1 and CDR2: MNHEY, SVGAGI. J was trimmed by 4 bases and V by 2 bases; bases with no gene match: 5. The CDR3 is 16 residues long. CDR3 nucleotide sequence: TGTGCCAGCAGTTACAGCTGGGGACAGTATAATTCACCCCTCCACTTT. Its translation is CASSYSWGQYNSPLHF.

The chain has TRBV30 and TRBJ2-7; 7 bases line up with TRBD2. V shed 0 bases, J shed 5 bases, and the junction held 19 bases outside the gene matches. The CDR3 consists of 18 residues. The V gene's germline CDR1 is GTSNPN and CDR2 SVGIG (reference sequence). The CDR3 region is CAWSVTTFGGTSFDEQYF. CDR3 sequence (DNA): TGTGCCTGGAGTGTGACTACCTTCGGGGGGACCTCGTTCGACGAGCAGTACTTC.

The J gene is TRBJ2-2, the V gene TRBV11-2, with D tentatively TRBD2 (6 bases). The CDR3 spans 14 residues. CDR1 is SGHAT, CDR2 FQNNGV, per germline. Trimming took 1 base from V and 5 from J, leaving 8 bases between them. CDR3: CASSLGAGTGELFF. The CDR3 DNA follows: TGTGCCAGCAGCTTAGGGGCGGGGACCGGGGAGCTGTTTTTT.

This clone has just a few counts. The CDR3 sequence is CASSVTPEGRGELFF. The CDR3, as DNA: TGTGCCAGCAGCGTTACGCCTGAGGGGAGGGGGGAGCTGTTTTTT. The V gene is TRBV9, the J gene TRBJ2-2; tentatively, D is TRBD2 (6 bases). The ends were cut back, 2 bases at V and 8 bases at J, with 16 bases in the middle. This CDR3 spans 15 amino acids. Germline V gene sequence: CDR1 SGDLS, CDR2 YYNGEE.

The V call is TRBV7-9, the J call TRBJ1-3; 7 bases agree with TRBD1. The CDR3 is made up of 18 amino acids. Germline loops: CDR1 SEHNR, CDR2 FQNEAQ (reference sequence). Trimming took 1 base from V and 0 from J; bases not matched to a gene: 9. The CDR3: CASSLGVVWDSSGNTIYF. Here the CDR3 DNA reads TGTGCCAGCAGCTTAGGGGTCGTATGGGACAGCTCTGGAAACACCATATATTTT.

Worth noting for this clone: A read error may account for a junction end that differs from germline. The genes are TRBV11-3 and TRBJ1-5, with TRBD1 as a possible D gene (5 bases). The length of the CDR3 is 15 residues. The V gene's germline CDR1 is SGHNT and CDR2 YENEEA. The CDR3 DNA reads TGTGCCAGCAGCCTAGACCCAGGGAAGAATCAGCCCCAGCATTTT. Its protein is CASSLDPGKNQPQHF.

The rearrangement joins TRBV9 to TRBJ2-7; 14 nucleotides match TRBD2. Germline V CDR1 and CDR2: SGDLS, YYNGEE. The CDR3 has 18 amino acids. The trim removed 4 bases at V and 4 bases at J, leaving 13 bases unmatched. The CDR3 nucleotides read TGTGCCAGCAGCTCTTCGACTAGCGGGAGGGCTGGGATATACGAGCAGTACTTC. This sequence encodes CASSSSTSGRAGIYEQYF.

CDR3 residues: CASSFLGLSDGYTF. The CDR3 DNA is TGTGCCAGCAGCTTTTTAGGACTCAGCGATGGCTACACCTTC. This chain connects TRBV5-6 to TRBJ1-2; no clear D. This CDR3 is built from 14 residues. V was trimmed by 2 bases and J by 6 bases, leaving 14 bases between them. Germline V gene sequence: CDR1 SGHDT, CDR2 YYEEEE.

The chain is built from TRBV28 and TRBJ2-5; TRBD1 agrees at 7 bases. The CDR3 totals 14 residues. The V segment lost 3 bases and the J segment 4 bases; nucleotides outside the gene matches: 5. From germline, CDR1 is MDHEN and CDR2 SYDVKM. The CDR3 DNA sequence: TGTGCCAGCAGTTTGCGGACAGGTTCAGAGACCCAGTACTTC. Translation gives CASSLRTGSETQYF.

V usage is TRBV7-9 and J usage is TRBJ1-2; D may be TRBD1 (5 bases). Germline-derived CDR1 and CDR2 are SEHNR and FQNEAQ (reference sequence). V was clipped by 5 bases and J by 5 bases, with 6 bases between them. The CDR3 has 11 residues. CDR3 amino acids: CASSQGYGYTF. CDR3 coding DNA: TGTGCCAGCAGCCAGGGTTATGGCTACACCTTC.